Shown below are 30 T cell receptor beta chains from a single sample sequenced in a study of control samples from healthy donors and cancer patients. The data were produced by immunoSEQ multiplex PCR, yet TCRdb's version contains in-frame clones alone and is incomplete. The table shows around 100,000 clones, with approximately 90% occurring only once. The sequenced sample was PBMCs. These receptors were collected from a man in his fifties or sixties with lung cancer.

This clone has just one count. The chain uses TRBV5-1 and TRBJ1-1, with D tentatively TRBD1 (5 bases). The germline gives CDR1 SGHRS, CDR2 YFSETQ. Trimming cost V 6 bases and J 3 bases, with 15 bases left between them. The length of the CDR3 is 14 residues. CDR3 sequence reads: CASIRGGGDTEAFF. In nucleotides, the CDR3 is TGCGCCAGCATTAGAGGCGGAGGGGACACTGAAGCTTTCTTT.

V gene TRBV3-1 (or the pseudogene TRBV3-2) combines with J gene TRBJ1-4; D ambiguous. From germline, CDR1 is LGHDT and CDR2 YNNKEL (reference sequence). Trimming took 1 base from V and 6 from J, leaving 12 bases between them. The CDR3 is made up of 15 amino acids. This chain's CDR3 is CASSQGNGRYEKLFF. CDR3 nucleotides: TGTGCCAGCAGCCAAGGGAACGGCCGTTATGAAAAACTGTTTTTT.

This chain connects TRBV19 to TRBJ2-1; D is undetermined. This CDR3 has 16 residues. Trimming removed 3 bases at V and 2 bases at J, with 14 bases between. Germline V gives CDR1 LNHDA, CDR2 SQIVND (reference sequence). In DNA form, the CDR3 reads TGTGCCAGTAGTATCATGTTTCAACCTCCCTACAATGAGCAGTTCTTC. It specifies CASSIMFQPPYNEQFF.

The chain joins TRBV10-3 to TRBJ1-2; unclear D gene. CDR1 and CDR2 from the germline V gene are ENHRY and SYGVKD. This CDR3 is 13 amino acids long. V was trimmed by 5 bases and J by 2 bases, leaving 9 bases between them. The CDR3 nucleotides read TGTGCCATCAGTCGCGGAGAGAACTATGGCTACACCTTC. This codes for CAISRGENYGYTF.

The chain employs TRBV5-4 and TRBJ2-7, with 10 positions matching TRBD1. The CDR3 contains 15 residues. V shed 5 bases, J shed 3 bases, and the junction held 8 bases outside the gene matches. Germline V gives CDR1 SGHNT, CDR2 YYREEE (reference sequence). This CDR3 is CASSRPGQGFYEQYF. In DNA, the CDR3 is TGTGCCAGCAGTCGGCCGGGACAGGGGTTCTACGAGCAGTACTTC.

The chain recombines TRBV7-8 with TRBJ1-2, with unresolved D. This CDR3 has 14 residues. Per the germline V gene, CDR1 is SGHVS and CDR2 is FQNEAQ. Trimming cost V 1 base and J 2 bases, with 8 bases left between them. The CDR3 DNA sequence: TGTGCCAGCAGCTTAGACTTCAGGAACTATGGCTACACCTTC. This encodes CASSLDFRNYGYTF.

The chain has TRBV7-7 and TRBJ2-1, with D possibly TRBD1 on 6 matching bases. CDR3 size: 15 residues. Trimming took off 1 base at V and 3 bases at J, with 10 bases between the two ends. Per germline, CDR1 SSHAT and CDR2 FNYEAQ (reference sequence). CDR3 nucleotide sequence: TGTGCCAGCAGCTTAGACAGGGACAACTACAATGAGCAGTTCTTC. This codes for CASSLDRDNYNEQFF.

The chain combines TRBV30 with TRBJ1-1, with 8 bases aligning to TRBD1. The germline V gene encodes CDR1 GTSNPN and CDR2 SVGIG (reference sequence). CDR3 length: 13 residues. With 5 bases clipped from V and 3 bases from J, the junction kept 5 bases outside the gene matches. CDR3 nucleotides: TGTGCCTGGGATGGACAGGGTTACACTGAAGCTTTCTTT. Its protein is CAWDGQGYTEAFF.

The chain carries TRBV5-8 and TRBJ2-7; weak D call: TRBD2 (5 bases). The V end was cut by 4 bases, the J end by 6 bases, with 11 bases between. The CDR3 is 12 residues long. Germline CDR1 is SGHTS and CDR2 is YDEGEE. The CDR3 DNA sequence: TGTGCCAGCAGCCGACTAAATCTCGAGCAGTACTTC. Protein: CASSRLNLEQYF.

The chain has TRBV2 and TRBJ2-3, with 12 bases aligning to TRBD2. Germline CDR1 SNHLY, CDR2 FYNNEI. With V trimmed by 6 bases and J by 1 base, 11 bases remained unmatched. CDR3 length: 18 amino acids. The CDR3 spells CASSNGLAGSLRTDTQYF. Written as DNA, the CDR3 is TGTGCCAGCAGCAACGGACTAGCGGGGTCCTTGCGCACAGATACGCAGTATTTT.

The CDR3: CSASTGRGPLDTQYF. The DNA for the CDR3 is TGCAGTGCCAGTACAGGGCGGGGGCCTTTAGATACGCAGTATTTT. The chain has TRBV20-1 and TRBJ2-3; D is perhaps TRBD2 (7 bases). The CDR3 has 15 amino acids. The V gene's germline CDR1 is DFQATT and CDR2 SNEGSKA (reference sequence). Trimming shortened V by 6 bases and J by 5 bases, and 21 bases separated the two germline ends.

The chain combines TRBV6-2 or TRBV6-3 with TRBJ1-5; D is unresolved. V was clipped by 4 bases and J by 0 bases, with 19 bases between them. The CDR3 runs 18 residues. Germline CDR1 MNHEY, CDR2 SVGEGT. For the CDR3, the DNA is TGTGCCAGCAGTTCCCCCACGGGGAAGTCCTATAGCAATCAGCCCCAGCATTTT. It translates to CASSSPTGKSYSNQPQHF.

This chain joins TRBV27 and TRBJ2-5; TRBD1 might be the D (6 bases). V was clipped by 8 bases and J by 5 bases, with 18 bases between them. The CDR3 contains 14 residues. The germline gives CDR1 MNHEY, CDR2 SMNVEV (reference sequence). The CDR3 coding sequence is TGTGCCAGCTCCATCAGGGGTAGCGCGGAGACCCAGTACTTC. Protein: CASSIRGSAETQYF.

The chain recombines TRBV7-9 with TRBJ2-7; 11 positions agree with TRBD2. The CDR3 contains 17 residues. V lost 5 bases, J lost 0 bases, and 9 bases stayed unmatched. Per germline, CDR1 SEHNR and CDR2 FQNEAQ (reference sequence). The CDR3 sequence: CASSGRTSGPSSYEQYF. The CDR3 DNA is TGTGCCAGCAGCGGCAGGACTAGCGGGCCAAGCTCCTACGAGCAGTACTTC.

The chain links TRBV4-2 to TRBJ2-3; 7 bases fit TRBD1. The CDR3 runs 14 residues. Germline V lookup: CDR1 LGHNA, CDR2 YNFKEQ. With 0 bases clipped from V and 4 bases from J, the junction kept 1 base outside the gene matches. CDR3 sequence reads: CASSQDDRADTQYF. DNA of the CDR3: TGTGCCAGCAGCCAAGATGACAGGGCAGATACGCAGTATTTT.

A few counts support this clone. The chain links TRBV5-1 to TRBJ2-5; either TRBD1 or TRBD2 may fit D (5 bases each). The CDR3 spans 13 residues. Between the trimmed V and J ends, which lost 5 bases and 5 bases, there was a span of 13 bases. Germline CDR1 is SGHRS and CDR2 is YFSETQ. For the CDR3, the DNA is TGCGCCAGCAGGGATTGGGGACGTGAGACCCAGTACTTC. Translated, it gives CASRDWGRETQYF.

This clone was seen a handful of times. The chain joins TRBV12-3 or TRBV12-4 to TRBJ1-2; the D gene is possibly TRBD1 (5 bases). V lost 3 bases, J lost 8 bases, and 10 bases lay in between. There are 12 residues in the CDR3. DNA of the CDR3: TGTGCCAGCAGTTTCGACAGCAGGGGCTACACCTTC. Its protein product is CASSFDSRGYTF.

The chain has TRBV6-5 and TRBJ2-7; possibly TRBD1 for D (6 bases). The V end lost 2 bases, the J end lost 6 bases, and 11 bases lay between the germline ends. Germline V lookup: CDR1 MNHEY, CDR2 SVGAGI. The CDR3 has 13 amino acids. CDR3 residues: CASSYPTGPEQYF. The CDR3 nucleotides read TGTGCCAGCAGTTACCCTACAGGGCCCGAGCAGTACTTC.

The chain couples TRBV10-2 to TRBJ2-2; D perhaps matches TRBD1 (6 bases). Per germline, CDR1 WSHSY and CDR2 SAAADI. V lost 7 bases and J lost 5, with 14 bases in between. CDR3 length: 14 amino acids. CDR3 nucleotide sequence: TGCGCCAGCAAGGGGCAGGGGAATACCGGGGAGCTGTTTTTT. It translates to CASKGQGNTGELFF.

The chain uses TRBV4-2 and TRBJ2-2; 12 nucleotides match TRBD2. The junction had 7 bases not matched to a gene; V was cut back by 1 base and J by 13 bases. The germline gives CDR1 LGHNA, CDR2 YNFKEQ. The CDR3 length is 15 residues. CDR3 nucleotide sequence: TGTGCCAGCAGCCAAGGGTCTAGCGGGGGGGAAGGGCTGTTTTTT. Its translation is CASSQGSSGGEGLFF.

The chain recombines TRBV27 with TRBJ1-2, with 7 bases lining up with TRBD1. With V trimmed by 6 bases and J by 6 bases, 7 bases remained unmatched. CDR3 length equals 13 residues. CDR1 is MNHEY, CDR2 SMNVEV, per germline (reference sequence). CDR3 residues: CASSQQGRDGYTF. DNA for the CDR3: TGTGCCAGCAGCCAACAGGGGCGGGATGGCTACACCTTC.

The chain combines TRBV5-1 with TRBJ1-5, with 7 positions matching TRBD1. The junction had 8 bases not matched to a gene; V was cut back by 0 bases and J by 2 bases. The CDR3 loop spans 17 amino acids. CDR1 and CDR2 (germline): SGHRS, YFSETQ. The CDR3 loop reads CASSLGVRGQGNQPQHF. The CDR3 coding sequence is TGCGCCAGCAGCTTGGGGGTGAGGGGGCAGGGCAATCAGCCCCAGCATTTT.

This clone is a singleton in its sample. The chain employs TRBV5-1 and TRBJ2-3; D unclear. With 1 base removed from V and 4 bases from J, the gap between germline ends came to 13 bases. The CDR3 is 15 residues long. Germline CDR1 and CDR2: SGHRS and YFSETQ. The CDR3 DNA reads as TGCGCCAGCAGCTTGAGTGTATTGGCGGCAGATACGCAGTATTTT. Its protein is CASSLSVLAADTQYF.

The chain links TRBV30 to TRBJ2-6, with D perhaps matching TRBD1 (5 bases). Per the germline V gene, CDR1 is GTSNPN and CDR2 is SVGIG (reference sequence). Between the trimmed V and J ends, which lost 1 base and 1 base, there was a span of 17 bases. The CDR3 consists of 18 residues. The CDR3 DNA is TGTGCCTGGAGTGGGGGCCAGGGTCTGGTTTCTGGGGCCAACGTCCTGACTTTC. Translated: CAWSGGQGLVSGANVLTF.

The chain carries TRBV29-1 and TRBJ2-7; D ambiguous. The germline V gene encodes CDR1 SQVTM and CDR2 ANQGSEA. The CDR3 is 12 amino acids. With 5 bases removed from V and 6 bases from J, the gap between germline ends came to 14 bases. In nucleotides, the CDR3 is TGCAGCGTTCGGACGCCGAGCTCCGAGCAGTACTTC. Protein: CSVRTPSSEQYF.

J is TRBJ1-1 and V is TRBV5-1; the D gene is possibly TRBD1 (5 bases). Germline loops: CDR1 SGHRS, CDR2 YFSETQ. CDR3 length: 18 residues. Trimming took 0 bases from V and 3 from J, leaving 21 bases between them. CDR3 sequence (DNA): TGCGCCAGCAGCTTGGTTCGGACAACTGAGCCGGGGTACACTGAAGCTTTCTTT. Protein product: CASSLVRTTEPGYTEAFF.

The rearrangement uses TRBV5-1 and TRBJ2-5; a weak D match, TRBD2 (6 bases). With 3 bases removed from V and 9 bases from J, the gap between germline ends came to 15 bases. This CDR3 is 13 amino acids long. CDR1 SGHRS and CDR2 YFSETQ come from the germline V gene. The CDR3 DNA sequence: TGCGCCAGCAGCTCGGGACTGGAAAACCCCCAGTACTTC. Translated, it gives CASSSGLENPQYF.

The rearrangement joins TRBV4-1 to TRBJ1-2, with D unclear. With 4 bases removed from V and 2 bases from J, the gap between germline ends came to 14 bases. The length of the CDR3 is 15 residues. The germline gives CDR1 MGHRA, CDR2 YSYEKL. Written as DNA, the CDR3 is TGCGCCAGCAGCCCCATCATTCGGTCCAACTATGGCTACACCTTC. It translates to CASSPIIRSNYGYTF.

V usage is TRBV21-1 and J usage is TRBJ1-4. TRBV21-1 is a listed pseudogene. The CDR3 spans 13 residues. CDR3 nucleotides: TGTGCCAGCAGCAACGGGAACTATGAAAAACTGTTTTTT. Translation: CASSNGNYEKLFF.

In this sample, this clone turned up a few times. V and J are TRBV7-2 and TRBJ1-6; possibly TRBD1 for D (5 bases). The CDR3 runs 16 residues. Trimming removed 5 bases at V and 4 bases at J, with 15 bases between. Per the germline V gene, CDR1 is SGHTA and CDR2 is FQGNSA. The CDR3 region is CASSGRRGVYNSPLHF. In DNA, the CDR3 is TGTGCCAGCAGCGGGCGTCGGGGGGTTTATAATTCACCCCTCCACTTT.